The 21 T cell receptor beta chains presented below share a single source sample, sequenced in a study of identical twins. TCRdb reanalysed the 5' RACE reads using MiXCR and keeps one entry per CDR3 protein. The table shows about 530,000 distinct CDR3 sequences, with roughly 15% occurring only once. This same sample was also taken into another study, of yellow fever vaccine responses in identical twins.

The sample comprised CD4+ T cells sorted from blood. The receptors here all came from a woman younger than 30 in good health.

V and J are TRBV7-8 and TRBJ2-1, with TRBD2 identical over 12 bases. This CDR3 contains 15 residues. The ends lost 2 bases at V and 9 bases at J; junction bases unmatched: 5. CDR1 and CDR2 from the germline V gene are SGHVS and FQNEAQ. DNA of the CDR3: TGTGCCAGCAGCTTAACCCTAGCGGGAGGGAGTGAGCAGTTCTTC. Its translation: CASSLTLAGGSEQFF.

There are a few counts of this clonotype. The V call is TRBV9, the J call TRBJ2-1; the match to TRBD2 covers 10 bases. Germline V gene lookup returns CDR1 SGDLS and CDR2 YYNGEE. The J segment lost 2 bases and the V segment lost 6 bases, leaving 5 bases of the junction unmatched. CDR3 length: 15 residues. The CDR3 bases are TGTGCCAGCACCAGAGCGGGAGGGGCCTACAATGAGCAGTTCTTC. It is translated as CASTRAGGAYNEQFF.

This clonotype occurred a few times. J is TRBJ1-4 and V is TRBV5-1, with 9 positions matching TRBD1. CDR1 and CDR2 from the germline V gene are SGHRS and YFSETQ. J lost 7 bases, V lost 4 bases, and 5 bases had no gene match. The CDR3 consists of 14 residues. The CDR3 sequence: CASSRGQGTEKLFF. CDR3 bases: TGCGCCAGCAGCCGGGGACAGGGTACTGAAAAACTGTTTTTT.

This clonotype was seen repeatedly, ten times or more. The V gene is TRBV12-3 or TRBV12-4, the J gene TRBJ2-7; weak D call: TRBD1 (5 bases). The CDR3 is made up of 13 amino acids. Deletions cut 5 bases from V and 4 bases from J, with 12 bases between. For the CDR3, the DNA is TGTGCCAGCAGTCCATCCAGGGTATACGAGCAGTACTTC. Encoded protein: CASSPSRVYEQYF.

The chain combines TRBV14 with TRBJ2-6; maybe TRBD2 (6 bases). Germline V gene sequence: CDR1 SGHDN, CDR2 FVKESK. The CDR3 consists of 16 residues. Trimming took 0 bases from V and 6 from J, leaving 12 bases between them. The CDR3 region has the DNA TGTGCCAGCAGCCAAGAGTCGCGGGGTTCGGCCAACGTCCTGACTTTC. Translation: CASSQESRGSANVLTF.

This clonotype was picked up a small number of times. V and J are TRBV6-1 and TRBJ1-5, with D perhaps TRBD1 (5 bases). Germline V gives CDR1 MNHNS, CDR2 SASEGT. The CDR3 length is 15 residues. V lost 6 bases and J 0 bases, leaving 12 bases between the germline ends. The CDR3 sequence: CASRSQEFSNQPQHF. The DNA of the CDR3 is TGTGCCAGCAGGTCACAGGAATTTAGCAATCAGCCCCAGCATTTT.

J is TRBJ2-1 and V is TRBV18, with a weak D call TRBD2 (6 bases). This CDR3 is built from 17 residues. Germline V lookup: CDR1 KGHSH, CDR2 LQKENI. Trimming left V 4 bases short and J 2 bases short, with 18 bases between. CDR3 DNA: TGTGCCAGCTCACAAACGGGACTCCCCTCCGCCTACAATGAGCAGTTCTTC. Amino acid sequence: CASSQTGLPSAYNEQFF.

J is TRBJ1-1 and V is TRBV15; D not resolved. The CDR3 sequence is 15 residues long. The germline CDR1 and CDR2 sequences are LNHNV and YYDKDF (reference sequence). With 5 bases removed from V and 3 bases from J, the gap between germline ends came to 16 bases. DNA of the CDR3: TGTGCCACCAGCCCCCGACATCGGGTGGACACTGAAGCTTTCTTT. It is translated as CATSPRHRVDTEAFF.

This clonotype was detected a few times. V gene TRBV2 combines with J gene TRBJ1-2; D is possibly TRBD1 (5 bases). The V end was cut by 1 base, the J end by 8 bases, with 14 bases between. The germline V gene has CDR1 SNHLY and CDR2 FYNNEI. This CDR3 region has 14 residues. CDR3 sequence (DNA): TGTGCCAGCAGTGAAGGGACATTCCTGGGAGGCTACACCTTC. Translated: CASSEGTFLGGYTF.

Remarks on this clonotype: A junction boundary mismatches the germline segment, possibly from a read error. V gene TRBV28 combines with J gene TRBJ1-1; the D is unclear. This CDR3 comprises 13 residues. Per germline, CDR1 MDHEN and CDR2 SYDVKM. The CDR3 sequence is CAGSLFTNTEAFF. The CDR3, as DNA: TGTGCCGGCAGTTTATTTACGAACACTGAAGCTTTCTTT. The full variable domain, with the rest looked up from reference TRBV28 and TRBJ1-1, is DVKVTQSSRYLVKRTGEKVFLECVQDMDHENMFWYRQDPGLGLRLIYFSYDVKMKEKGDIPEGYSVSREKKERFSLILESASTNQTSMYLCAGSLFTNTEAFFGQGTRLTVV.

The V and J genes are TRBV12-3 or TRBV12-4 and TRBJ2-1; maybe TRBD1 (5 bases). The CDR3 loop spans 13 amino acids. The V gene lost 5 bases and the J gene lost 7 bases, with 12 bases spanning the gap. CDR3 protein: CASSPDSENEQFF. The CDR3 DNA follows: TGTGCCAGCAGTCCCGACAGCGAGAATGAGCAGTTCTTC.

A few counts support this clonotype. The chain combines TRBV29-1 with TRBJ2-2, with 12 bases identical to TRBD2. The germline gives CDR1 SQVTM, CDR2 ANQGSEA. J lost 0 bases, V lost 6 bases, and 2 bases had no gene match. The CDR3 sequence is 15 residues long. The chain's CDR3 is CSVRTSGTNTGELFF. DNA for the CDR3: TGCAGCGTAAGGACTAGCGGGACGAACACCGGGGAGCTGTTTTTT.

This chain links TRBV7-3 with TRBJ2-1; TRBD2 matches 13 bases. Germline V lookup: CDR1 SGHTA, CDR2 FQGTGA. There are 17 residues in the CDR3. V lost 0 bases to trimming and J lost 5 bases; unmatched junction nucleotides: 4. The CDR3 loop reads CASSLTQGLAGNNEQFF. The DNA for the CDR3 is TGTGCCAGCAGCTTAACCCAGGGACTAGCGGGGAACAATGAGCAGTTCTTC.

A few counts support this clonotype. The rearrangement joins TRBV7-7 to TRBJ2-2; D is perhaps TRBD1 (8 bases). The CDR3 loop spans 16 amino acids. CDR1 SSHAT and CDR2 FNYEAQ come from the germline V gene (reference sequence). The V end was cut by 5 bases, the J end by 4 bases, with 17 bases between. CDR3 residues: CASSKNRGGPTGELFF. DNA for the CDR3: TGTGCCAGCAGCAAGAACAGGGGGGGGCCCACCGGGGAGCTGTTTTTT.

The rearrangement links TRBV27 to TRBJ2-7, with D uncertain. The CDR3 is made up of 16 amino acids. CDR1 and CDR2 from the germline V gene are MNHEY and SMNVEV (reference sequence). V gave up 2 bases and J gave up 3 bases, with 17 bases separating them. CDR3 coding DNA: TGTGCCAGCAGTTTAGACCCCTTTCAAGGTTTCTACGAGCAGTACTTC. Translating gives CASSLDPFQGFYEQYF.

The rearrangement uses TRBV7-7 and TRBJ2-5; D is unresolved. Per germline, CDR1 SSHAT and CDR2 FNYEAQ (reference sequence). The length of the CDR3 is 13 residues. V was pared by 5 bases and J by 4 bases, with 11 bases between. The CDR3 loop reads CASSLALVETQYF. Here the CDR3 DNA reads TGTGCCAGCAGCCTCGCCTTAGTAGAGACCCAGTACTTC.

This clonotype was detected a few times. The V call is TRBV6-2 or TRBV6-3, the J call TRBJ2-6; 8 positions match TRBD1. Trimming at V came to 4 bases and at J to 0 bases, leaving 8 bases not matched to a gene. The CDR3 totals 18 residues. Germline V gene lookup returns CDR1 MNHEY and CDR2 SVGEGT. CDR3 in amino acids: CASSSHGQGSSGANVLTF. CDR3 bases: TGTGCCAGCAGTTCTCACGGACAGGGAAGCTCTGGGGCCAACGTCCTGACTTTC.

This clonotype was seen more than once but under ten times. CDR3 bases: TGCGCCAGCAGCCTTACAACCGGGAAACGGGTGTACAATGAGCAGTTCTTC. Protein sequence: CASSLTTGKRVYNEQFF. The rearrangement joins TRBV4-1 to TRBJ2-1, with D possibly matching TRBD2 (5 bases). This CDR3 has 17 amino acids. The V gene's germline CDR1 is MGHRA and CDR2 YSYEKL. V lost 4 bases and J 4 bases, leaving 20 bases between the germline ends.

This clonotype was observed a handful of times. The gene calls are TRBV28 and TRBJ2-4; 9 bases map to TRBD1. V shed 8 bases and J 7 bases; nucleotides not matched to a gene: 15. CDR1 and CDR2 from the germline V gene are MDHEN and SYDVKM. This CDR3 region has 16 residues. The CDR3: CASVPGSGQGLNIQYF. The CDR3 bases are TGTGCCAGCGTACCTGGGTCGGGACAGGGTCTTAACATTCAGTACTTC.

This clonotype was counted a few times. In nucleotides, the CDR3 is TGCAGTGCTAGAGTTTCAAGCGGGGCCTGGAATGAGCAGTTCTTC. The encoded protein is CSARVSSGAWNEQFF. This chain connects TRBV20-1 to TRBJ2-1; TRBD2 aligns across 7 bases. The CDR3 totals 15 residues. V shed 1 base and J 7 bases; nucleotides not matched to a gene: 10. Germline CDR1 is DFQATT and CDR2 is SNEGSKA (reference sequence).

V is TRBV18 and J is TRBJ2-4; maybe TRBD2 (6 bases). The CDR3 runs 16 residues. V lost 6 bases and J 1 base, leaving 16 bases between the germline ends. Germline V gene lookup returns CDR1 KGHSH and CDR2 LQKENI. The CDR3 sequence is CASSGSAGLAKNIQYF. For the CDR3, the DNA is TGTGCCAGCTCGGGTTCGGCGGGATTGGCCAAAAACATTCAGTACTTC.